A selection of T cell receptor beta chains follows, all from one sample in a study of cytomegalovirus exposure and HLA in healthy donors. TCRdb's table, derived via immunoSEQ multiplex PCR, lists solely in-frame clones and lacks some. This sample has roughly 140,000 clones, with approximately 80% found just once. The sequenced sample was PBMCs. These receptors were collected from a woman aged 45-65 years in good health and CMV-seropositive. The CDR3 runs from the conserved cysteine through the conserved F or W. D genes are given only for firm matches. Clone size appears in some rows only: once, few, many, or a class for an expanded clone.

D: -
J: TRBJ2-1
size: -
V: TRBV19
CDR3: CASSIDGGGNSYNEQFF
DNA: TGTGCCAGTAGTATAGATGGGGGGGGCAACTCCTACAATGAGCAGTTCTTC

D: TRBD2
J: TRBJ2-4
size: once
V: TRBV5-4
CDR3: CASHNSGGGSKNIQYF
DNA: TGTGCCAGCCATAATAGCGGCGGGGGATCCAAAAACATTCAGTACTTC

D: -
J: TRBJ1-6
size: -
V: TRBV12-5
CDR3: CASAGAGYSPLHF
DNA: TGTGCTAGTGCCGGAGCGGGTTATTCACCCCTCCACTTT

D: -
J: TRBJ2-4
size: -
V: TRBV5-1
CDR3: CASSFGGGLDKNIQYF
DNA: TGCGCCAGCAGCTTTGGAGGGGGCTTGGACAAAAACATTCAGTACTTC

D: TRBD1
J: TRBJ1-4
size: -
V: TRBV7-9
CDR3: CASSTGTVNEKLFF
DNA: TGTGCCAGCAGCACCGGGACAGTTAATGAAAAACTGTTTTTT

D: TRBD1
J: TRBJ1-5
size: -
V: TRBV5-4
CDR3: CASRMPETGLNQPQHF
DNA: TGTGCCAGCAGAATGCCCGAGACAGGGCTCAATCAGCCCCAGCATTTT

D: TRBD1
J: TRBJ2-3
size: -
V: TRBV28
CDR3: CASSLRGRKDTQYF
DNA: TGTGCCAGCAGTTTGAGGGGGCGGAAAGATACGCAGTATTTT

D: TRBD2
J: TRBJ2-1
size: -
V: TRBV5-6
CDR3: CASSPLLAGGRDEQFF
DNA: TGTGCCAGCAGCCCCCTACTAGCGGGGGGACGGGATGAGCAGTTCTTC

D: TRBD1
J: TRBJ2-2
size: -
V: TRBV7-2
CDR3: CASSPPGQGGRNTGELFF
DNA: TGTGCCAGCAGCCCTCCGGGACAGGGAGGAAGGAACACCGGGGAGCTGTTTTTT

D: -
J: TRBJ2-7
size: -
V: TRBV12-5
CDR3: CASGLPTRGYEQYF
DNA: TGTGCTAGTGGTTTGCCCACACGCGGCTACGAGCAGTACTTC

D: TRBD1
J: TRBJ1-6
size: -
V: TRBV10-3
CDR3: CAISDRDSTSLHF
DNA: TGTGCCATCAGTGATAGGGACAGTACATCTCTCCACTTT

D: -
J: TRBJ1-2
size: -
V: TRBV7-2
CDR3: CASSVQQKNYGYTF
DNA: TGTGCCAGCAGCGTCCAACAGAAGAACTATGGCTACACCTTC

D: TRBD1
J: TRBJ1-4
size: -
V: TRBV5-4
CDR3: CASSLDRGANEKLFF
DNA: TGTGCCAGCAGCTTGGACAGGGGGGCTAATGAAAAACTGTTTTTT

D: -
J: TRBJ1-3
size: -
V: TRBV18
CDR3: CASRDNSGNTMYF
DNA: TGTGCCAGCCGGGACAACTCTGGAAACACCATGTATTTT

D: TRBD1
J: TRBJ1-4
size: -
V: TRBV25-1
CDR3: CASSLTGANEKLFF
DNA: TGTGCCAGCAGTTTGACAGGGGCTAATGAAAAACTGTTTTTT

D: -
J: TRBJ2-7
size: -
V: TRBV4-2
CDR3: CASSQNFFGISYEQYF
DNA: TGTGCCAGCAGCCAAAATTTTTTCGGGATCAGCTACGAGCAGTACTTC

D: TRBD2
J: TRBJ2-1
size: -
V: TRBV30
CDR3: CAWSAGLAGVQFF
DNA: TGTGCCTGGAGTGCCGGACTGGCGGGGGTACAGTTCTTC

D: -
J: TRBJ2-4
size: -
V: TRBV21-1
CDR3: CASPLTGDKGNIQYF
DNA: TGTGCCAGCCCACTTACCGGGGACAAGGGAAACATTCAGTACTTC

D: TRBD2
J: TRBJ2-7
size: -
V: TRBV4-1
CDR3: CASSPGLAGLGYEQYF
DNA: TGCGCCAGCAGTCCGGGACTAGCGGGGCTTGGCTACGAGCAGTACTTC

D: -
J: TRBJ1-4
size: -
V: TRBV13
CDR3: CASSLLRGTNEKLFF
DNA: TGTGCCAGCAGCTTGCTCAGGGGAACTAATGAAAAACTGTTTTTT

D: TRBD1
J: TRBJ2-2
size: -
V: TRBV5-1
CDR3: CASSLRSGGTGELFF
DNA: TGCGCCAGCAGCTTGAGGTCAGGGGGAACCGGGGAGCTGTTTTTT

D: -
J: TRBJ1-4
size: -
V: TRBV2
CDR3: CASRGRGTNEKLFF
DNA: TGTGCCAGCAGAGGGAGGGGGACTAATGAAAAACTGTTTTTT

D: -
J: TRBJ2-1
size: few
V: TRBV12-5
CDR3: CASGSPGSGEDTYNEQFF
DNA: TGTGCTAGTGGATCTCCGGGGTCCGGGGAGGACACCTACAATGAGCAGTTCTTC

D: -
J: TRBJ2-7
size: once
V: TRBV9
CDR3: CASSPRTEPYEQYF
DNA: TGTGCCAGCAGCCCTCGGACAGAGCCCTACGAGCAGTACTTC

D: -
J: TRBJ2-7
size: -
V: TRBV2
CDR3: CASRKDGGIYEQYF
DNA: TGTGCCAGCAGAAAAGACGGGGGAATCTACGAGCAGTACTTC

D: -
J: TRBJ1-1
size: once
V: TRBV6-5
CDR3: CASSSPSGGRTEAFF
DNA: TGTGCCAGCAGTTCACCCTCGGGGGGTAGGACTGAAGCTTTCTTT